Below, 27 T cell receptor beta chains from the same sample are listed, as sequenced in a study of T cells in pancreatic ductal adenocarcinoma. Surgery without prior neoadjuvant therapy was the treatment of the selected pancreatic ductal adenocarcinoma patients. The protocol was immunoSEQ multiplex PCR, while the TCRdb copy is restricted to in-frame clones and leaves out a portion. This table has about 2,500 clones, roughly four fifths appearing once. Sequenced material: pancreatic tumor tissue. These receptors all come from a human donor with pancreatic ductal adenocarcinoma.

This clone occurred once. The CDR3 DNA reads TGTGCCAGCAGTTACGCTCCTGGAAACACCATATATTTT. Translating gives CASSYAPGNTIYF. V is TRBV6-5 and J is TRBJ1-3; D is unresolved. The CDR3 has 13 amino acids. Deletions cut 2 bases from V and 2 bases from J, with 4 bases between. Germline loops: CDR1 MNHEY, CDR2 SVGAGI.

CDR3 in amino acids: CASSRLAGSGIDQDTQYF. CDR3 nucleotide sequence: TGTGCCAGCAGCAGACTAGCGGGGAGCGGTATAGATCAGGATACGCAGTATTTT. The genes are TRBV7-2 and TRBJ2-3; 11 bases match TRBD2. This CDR3 spans 18 amino acids. CDR1 and CDR2 (germline): SGHTA, FQGNSA. Unmatched junction bases numbered 16, after V lost 5 bases and J lost 6 bases.

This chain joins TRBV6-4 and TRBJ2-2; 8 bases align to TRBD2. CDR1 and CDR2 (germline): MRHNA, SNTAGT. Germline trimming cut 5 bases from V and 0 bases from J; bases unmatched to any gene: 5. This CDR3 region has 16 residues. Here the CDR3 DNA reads TGTGCCAGCAGTCCGCTAGCGGGTTCGAACACCGGGGAGCTGTTTTTT. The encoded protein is CASSPLAGSNTGELFF.

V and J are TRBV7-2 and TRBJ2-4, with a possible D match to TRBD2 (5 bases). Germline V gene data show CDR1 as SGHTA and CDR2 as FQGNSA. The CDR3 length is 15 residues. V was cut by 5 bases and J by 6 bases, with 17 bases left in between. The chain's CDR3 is CASSIHTGTRNIQYF. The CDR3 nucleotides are TGTGCCAGCAGCATACACACGGGAACCCGAAACATTCAGTACTTC.

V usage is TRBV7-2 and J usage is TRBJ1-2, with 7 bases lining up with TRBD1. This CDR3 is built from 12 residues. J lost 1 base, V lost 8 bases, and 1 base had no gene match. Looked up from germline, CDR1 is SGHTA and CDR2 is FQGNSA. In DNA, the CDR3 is TGTGCCAGCGGGACAGATAACTATGGCTACACCTTC. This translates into CASGTDNYGYTF.

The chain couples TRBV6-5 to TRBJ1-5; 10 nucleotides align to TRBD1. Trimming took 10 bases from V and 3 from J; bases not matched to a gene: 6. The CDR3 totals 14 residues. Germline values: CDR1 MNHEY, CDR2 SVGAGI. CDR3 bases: TGTGCCACCGGGACAGGGGATACCAATCAGCCCCAGCATTTT. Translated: CATGTGDTNQPQHF.

The CDR3 nucleotides read TGTGCCAGCAGCCTCAGGGCAACTAATGAAAAACTGTTTTTT. As protein: CASSLRATNEKLFF. The J gene is TRBJ1-4, the V gene TRBV7-3; maybe TRBD1 (5 bases). Per germline, CDR1 SGHTA and CDR2 FQGTGA. The CDR3 is 14 residues long. The V end was cut by 5 bases, the J end by 0 bases, with 7 bases between. Based on the CDR3 plus reference TRBV7-3 and TRBJ1-4, the full variable domain is GAGVSQTPSNKVTEKGKYVELRCDPISGHTALYWYRQSLGQGPEFLIYFQGTGAADDSGLPNDRFFAVRPEGSVSTLKIQRTERGDSAVYLCASSLRATNEKLFFGSGTQLSVL.

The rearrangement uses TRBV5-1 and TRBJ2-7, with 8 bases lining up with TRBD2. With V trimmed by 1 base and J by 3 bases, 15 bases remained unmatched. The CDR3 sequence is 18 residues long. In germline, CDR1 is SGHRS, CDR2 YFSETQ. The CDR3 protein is CASSLLGGAASGRYEQYF. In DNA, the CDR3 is TGCGCCAGCAGCTTGCTGGGGGGGGCGGCTAGCGGGCGCTACGAGCAGTACTTC.

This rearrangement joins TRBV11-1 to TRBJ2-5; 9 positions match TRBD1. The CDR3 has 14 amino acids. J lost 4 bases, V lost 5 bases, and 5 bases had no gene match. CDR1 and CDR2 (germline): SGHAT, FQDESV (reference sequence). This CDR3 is CASSPMTGGETQYF. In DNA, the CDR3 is TGTGCCAGCAGCCCTATGACAGGGGGAGAGACCCAGTACTTC.

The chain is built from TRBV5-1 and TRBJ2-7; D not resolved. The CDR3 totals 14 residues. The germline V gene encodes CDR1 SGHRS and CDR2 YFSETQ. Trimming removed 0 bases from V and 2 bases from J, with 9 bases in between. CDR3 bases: TGCGCCAGCAGCTTGGGTCAGGAACCCTACGAGCAGTACTTC. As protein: CASSLGQEPYEQYF.

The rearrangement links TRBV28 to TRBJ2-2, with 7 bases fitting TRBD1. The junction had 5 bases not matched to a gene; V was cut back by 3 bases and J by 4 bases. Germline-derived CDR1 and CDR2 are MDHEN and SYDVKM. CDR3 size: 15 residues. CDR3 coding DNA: TGTGCCAGCAGTTTTTACGGGACAGCCACCGGGGAGCTGTTTTTT. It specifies CASSFYGTATGELFF. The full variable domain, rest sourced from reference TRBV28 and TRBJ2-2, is DVKVTQSSRYLVKRTGEKVFLECVQDMDHENMFWYRQDPGLGLRLIYFSYDVKMKEKGDIPEGYSVSREKKERFSLILESASTNQTSMYLCASSFYGTATGELFFGEGSRLTVL.

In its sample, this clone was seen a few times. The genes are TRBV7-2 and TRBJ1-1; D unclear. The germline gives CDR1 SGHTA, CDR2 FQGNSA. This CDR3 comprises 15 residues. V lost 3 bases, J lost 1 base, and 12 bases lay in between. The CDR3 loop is CASSFLGRGNTEAFF. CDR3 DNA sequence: TGTGCCAGCAGCTTCCTGGGGAGAGGGAACACTGAAGCTTTCTTT. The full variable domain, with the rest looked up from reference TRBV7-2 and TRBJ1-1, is GAGVSQSPSNKVTEKGKDVELRCDPISGHTALYWYRQSLGQGLEFLIYFQGNSAPDKSGLPSDRFSAERTGGSVSTLTIQRTQQEDSAVYLCASSFLGRGNTEAFFGQGTRLTVV.

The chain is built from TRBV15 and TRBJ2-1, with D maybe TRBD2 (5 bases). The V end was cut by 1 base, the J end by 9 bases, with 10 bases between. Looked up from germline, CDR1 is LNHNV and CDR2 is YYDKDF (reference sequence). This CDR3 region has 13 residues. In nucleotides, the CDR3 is TGTGCCACCAGCAGAGGTAGGGCGGGTGAGCAGTTCTTC. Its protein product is CATSRGRAGEQFF. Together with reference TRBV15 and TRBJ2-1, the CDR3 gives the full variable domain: DAMVIQNPRYQVTQFGKPVTLSCSQTLNHNVMYWYQQKSSQAPKLLFHYYDKDFNNEADTPDNFQSRRPNTSFCFLDIRSPGLGDTAMYLCATSRGRAGEQFFGPGTRLTVL.

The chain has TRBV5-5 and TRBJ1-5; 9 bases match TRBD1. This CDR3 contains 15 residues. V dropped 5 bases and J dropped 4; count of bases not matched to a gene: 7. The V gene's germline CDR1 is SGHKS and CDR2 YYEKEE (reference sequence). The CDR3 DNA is TGTGCCAGCAGTTCGGGACAGGGTGGGAATCAGCCCCAGCATTTT. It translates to CASSSGQGGNQPQHF.

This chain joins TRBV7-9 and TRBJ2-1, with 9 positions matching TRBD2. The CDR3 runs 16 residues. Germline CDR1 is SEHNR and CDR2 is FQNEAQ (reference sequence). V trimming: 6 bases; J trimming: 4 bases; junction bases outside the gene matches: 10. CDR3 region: CASRTSGPEGYNEQFF. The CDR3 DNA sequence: TGTGCCAGCAGGACTAGCGGACCCGAGGGGTACAATGAGCAGTTCTTC.

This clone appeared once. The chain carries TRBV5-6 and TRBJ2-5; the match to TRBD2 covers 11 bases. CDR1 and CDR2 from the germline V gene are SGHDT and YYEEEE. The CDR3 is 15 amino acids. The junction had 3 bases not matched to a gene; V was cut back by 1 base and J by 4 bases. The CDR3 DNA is TGTGCCAGCAGCTTGAGTCTAGCGGGAGGAGAGACCCAGTACTTC. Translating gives CASSLSLAGGETQYF.

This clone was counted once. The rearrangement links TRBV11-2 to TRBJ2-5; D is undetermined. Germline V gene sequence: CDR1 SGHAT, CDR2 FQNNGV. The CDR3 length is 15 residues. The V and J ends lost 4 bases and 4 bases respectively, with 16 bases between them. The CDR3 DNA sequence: TGTGCCAGCAGCTGGGGTCGAGGTGGAATAGAGACCCAGTACTTC. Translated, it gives CASSWGRGGIETQYF.

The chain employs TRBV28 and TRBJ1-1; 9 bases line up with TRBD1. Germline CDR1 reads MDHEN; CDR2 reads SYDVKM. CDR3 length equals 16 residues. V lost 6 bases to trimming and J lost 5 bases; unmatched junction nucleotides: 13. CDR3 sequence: CASRPTTGGRWTEAFF. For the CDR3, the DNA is TGTGCCAGCAGGCCTACGACAGGGGGAAGATGGACTGAAGCTTTCTTT.

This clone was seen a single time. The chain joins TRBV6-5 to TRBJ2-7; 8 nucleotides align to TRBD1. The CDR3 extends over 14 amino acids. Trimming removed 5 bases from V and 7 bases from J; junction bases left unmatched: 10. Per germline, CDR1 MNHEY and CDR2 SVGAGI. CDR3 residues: CASSPDRVVWEQYF. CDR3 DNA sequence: TGTGCCAGCAGTCCGGACAGGGTAGTGTGGGAGCAGTACTTC.

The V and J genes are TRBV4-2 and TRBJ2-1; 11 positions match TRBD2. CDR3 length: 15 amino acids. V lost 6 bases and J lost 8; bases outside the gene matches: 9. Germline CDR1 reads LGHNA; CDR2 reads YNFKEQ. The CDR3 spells CASSFLAGGMYEQFF. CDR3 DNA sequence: TGTGCCAGCAGTTTCCTAGCGGGAGGAATGTATGAGCAGTTCTTC.

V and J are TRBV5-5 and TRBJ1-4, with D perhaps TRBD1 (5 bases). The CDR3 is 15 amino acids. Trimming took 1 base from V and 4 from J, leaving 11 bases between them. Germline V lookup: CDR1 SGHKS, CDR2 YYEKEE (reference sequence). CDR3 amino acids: CASSLTRDFNEKLFF. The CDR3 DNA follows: TGTGCCAGCAGCTTGACTCGGGACTTTAATGAAAAACTGTTTTTT. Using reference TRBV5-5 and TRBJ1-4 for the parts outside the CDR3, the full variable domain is DAGVTQSPTHLIKTRGQQVTLRCSPISGHKSVSWYQQVLGQGPQFIFQYYEKEERGRGNFPDRFSARQFPNYSSELNVNALLLGDSALYLCASSLTRDFNEKLFFGSGTQLSVL.

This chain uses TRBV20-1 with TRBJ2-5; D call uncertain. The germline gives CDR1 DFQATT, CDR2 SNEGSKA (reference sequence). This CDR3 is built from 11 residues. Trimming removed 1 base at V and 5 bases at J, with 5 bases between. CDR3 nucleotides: TGCAGTGCTAGAGTGATTGAGACCCAGTACTTC. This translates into CSARVIETQYF.

CDR3 sequence: CASFKGSYGTGELFF. CDR3 in DNA: TGCGCCAGCTTTAAGGGTAGCTACGGCACCGGGGAGCTGTTTTTT. The V and J genes are TRBV4-1 and TRBJ2-2; the D is unclear. The CDR3 covers 15 residues. V was shortened by 8 bases and J by 4 bases, with 17 bases between the two germline ends. The germline V gene has CDR1 MGHRA and CDR2 YSYEKL.

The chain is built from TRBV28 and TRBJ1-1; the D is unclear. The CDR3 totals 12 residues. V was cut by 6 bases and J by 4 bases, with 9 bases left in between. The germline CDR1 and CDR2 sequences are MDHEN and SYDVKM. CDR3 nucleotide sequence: TGTGCCAGCAGACCCCGAGTCACTGAAGCTTTCTTT. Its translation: CASRPRVTEAFF.

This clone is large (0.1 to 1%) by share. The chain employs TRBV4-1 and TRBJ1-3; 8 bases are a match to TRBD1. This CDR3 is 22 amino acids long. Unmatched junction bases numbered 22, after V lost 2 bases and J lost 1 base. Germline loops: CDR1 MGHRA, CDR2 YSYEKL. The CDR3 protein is CASSQMISSLGTGQVSGNTIYF. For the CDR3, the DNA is TGCGCCAGCAGCCAAATGATTTCCTCCCTAGGGACAGGTCAAGTTTCTGGAAACACCATATATTTT.

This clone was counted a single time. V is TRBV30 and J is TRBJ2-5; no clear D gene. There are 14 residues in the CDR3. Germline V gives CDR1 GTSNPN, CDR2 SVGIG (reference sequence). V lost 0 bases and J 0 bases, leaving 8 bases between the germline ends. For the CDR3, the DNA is TGTGCCTGGAGTGTGGACGAGTACCAAGAGACCCAGTACTTC. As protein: CAWSVDEYQETQYF.

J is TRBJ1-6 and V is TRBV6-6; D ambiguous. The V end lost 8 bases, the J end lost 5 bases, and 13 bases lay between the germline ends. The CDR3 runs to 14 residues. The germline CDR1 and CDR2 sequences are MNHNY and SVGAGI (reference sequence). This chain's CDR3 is CASLWAPHNSPLHF. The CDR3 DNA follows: TGTGCCAGCCTATGGGCCCCCCATAATTCACCCCTCCACTTT.